The rows below give T cell receptor beta chains drawn from one sample of a study. TCRdb re-called the 5' RACE reads with MiXCR, one entry per CDR3 protein. The repertoire has 40,000 to 65,000 distinct CDR3 sequences, 24% of them found once; the top ten carry around 3%. The sample taken for sequencing was tumor-infiltrating naive CD4+ T cells sorted from the breast tumor. All receptors come from a female donor with breast cancer. Both conserved end residues are part of each CDR3. A D gene is named only where the DNA matches it firmly. Size is stated for part of the rows, as once, few or many counts, or as a class when the clone is expanded.

size: -
D: -
V: TRBV24-1
J: TRBJ2-3
CDR3: CATSDTASQDTQYF
DNA: TGTGCCACCAGTGATACGGCGTCACAAGATACGCAGTATTTT

size: -
D: TRBD1
V: TRBV7-2
J: TRBJ1-1
CDR3: CASSLVYFSGGRNTEAFF
DNA: TGTGCCAGCAGCTTAGTCTATTTTTCAGGGGGTCGAAACACTGAAGCTTTCTTT

size: few
D: -
V: TRBV12-3/TRBV12-4
J: TRBJ2-1
CDR3: CASSLNRGYEQFF
DNA: TGTGCCAGCAGTTTAAACCGAGGATATGAGCAGTTCTTC

size: -
D: TRBD1
V: TRBV5-1
J: TRBJ1-2
CDR3: CASSLGTTGTYGYTF
DNA: TGCGCCAGCAGCTTAGGAACGACAGGGACCTATGGCTACACCTTC

size: -
D: TRBD2
V: TRBV20-1
J: TRBJ2-3
CDR3: CSARRESTDTQYF
DNA: TGCAGTGCTAGGCGGGAGTCGACAGATACGCAGTATTTT

size: -
D: -
V: TRBV11-3
J: TRBJ2-3
CDR3: CASSSADTQYF
DNA: TGTGCCAGCAGCTCCGCAGATACGCAGTATTTT

size: -
D: TRBD2
V: TRBV20-1
J: TRBJ2-3
CDR3: CSARDPLSGGHTDTQYF
DNA: TGCAGTGCTAGAGACCCCTTATCGGGAGGGCACACAGATACGCAGTATTTT

size: many
D: -
V: TRBV6-1
J: TRBJ1-1
CDR3: CASSEPGNTEAFF
DNA: TGTGCCAGCAGTGAACCAGGGAACACTGAAGCTTTCTTT

size: -
D: TRBD2
V: TRBV5-1
J: TRBJ2-3
CDR3: CATQRTSTGDTQYF
DNA: TGCGCCACCCAACGGACTAGTACTGGAGATACGCAGTATTTT

size: once
D: TRBD2
V: TRBV6-1
J: TRBJ2-7
CDR3: CASTMAGVVDEQYF
DNA: TGTGCCAGCACAATGGCGGGAGTAGTCGACGAGCAGTACTTC

size: -
D: -
V: TRBV25-1
J: TRBJ2-5
CDR3: CATLVLRGQPQETQYF
DNA: TGTGCCACCCTGGTCCTGAGGGGCCAGCCCCAAGAGACCCAGTACTTC

size: -
D: TRBD2
V: TRBV5-1
J: TRBJ2-1
CDR3: CASSLVAGGYNEQFF
DNA: TGCGCCAGCAGCTTGGTGGCGGGAGGGTACAATGAGCAGTTCTTC

size: few
D: -
V: TRBV20-1
J: TRBJ1-4
CDR3: CSASSRVEEKLFF
DNA: TGCAGTGCTAGCTCCAGGGTGGAAGAAAAACTGTTTTTT

size: many
D: TRBD1
V: TRBV20-1
J: TRBJ1-1
CDR3: CSAREGGTGGNTEAFF
DNA: TGCAGTGCTAGGGAGGGGGGGACAGGGGGTAACACTGAAGCTTTCTTT

size: few
D: -
V: TRBV5-1
J: TRBJ2-5
CDR3: CASSLGGPGLESETQYF
DNA: TGCGCCAGCAGCTTGGGGGGGCCGGGACTCGAAAGCGAGACCCAGTACTTC

size: few
D: -
V: TRBV5-7
J: TRBJ2-3
CDR3: CASRHNVQERPGFPDTQYF
DNA: TGTGCCAGCAGACATAACGTGCAGGAACGGCCGGGGTTTCCAGATACGCAGTATTTT

size: -
D: -
V: TRBV12-3/TRBV12-4
J: TRBJ2-7
CDR3: CASRAGTPPNYEQYF
DNA: TGTGCCAGCAGGGCCGGGACTCCACCAAACTACGAGCAGTACTTC

size: -
D: -
V: TRBV20-1
J: TRBJ1-6
CDR3: CSATHGQIASLHF
DNA: TGCAGTGCTACCCACGGACAAATTGCGTCCCTCCACTTT

size: few
D: -
V: TRBV9
J: TRBJ1-6
CDR3: CASSPDDHNSPLHF
DNA: TGTGCCAGCAGCCCAGACGACCACAATTCACCCCTCCACTTT

size: -
D: TRBD1
V: TRBV7-8
J: TRBJ1-1
CDR3: CAGSLAYGGRGHTEAFF
DNA: TGTGCCGGCAGCTTAGCTTACGGGGGCAGGGGGCACACTGAAGCTTTCTTT

size: -
D: -
V: TRBV6-1
J: TRBJ2-5
CDR3: CASSSLWDGGRETQYF
DNA: TGTGCCAGCAGTTCGCTTTGGGACGGAGGAAGGGAGACCCAGTACTTC

size: few
D: -
V: TRBV12-3/TRBV12-4
J: TRBJ2-1
CDR3: CASSLVEVPPNEQFF
DNA: TGTGCCAGCAGTTTAGTGGAGGTGCCCCCCAATGAGCAGTTCTTC

size: -
D: -
V: TRBV2
J: TRBJ1-1
CDR3: CASSEYVGVAEAFF
DNA: TGTGCCAGCAGTGAGTACGTGGGGGTCGCCGAAGCTTTCTTT

size: few
D: -
V: TRBV29-1
J: TRBJ1-2
CDR3: CSVEGAIGYGYTF
DNA: TGCAGCGTTGAAGGGGCTATCGGATATGGCTACACCTTC

size: -
D: -
V: TRBV7-2
J: TRBJ1-4
CDR3: CASSLGPNEKLFF
DNA: TGTGCCAGCAGCTTGGGGCCTAATGAAAAACTGTTTTTT

size: few
D: -
V: TRBV11-2
J: TRBJ2-3
CDR3: CASSFLGLRTDTQYF
DNA: TGTGCCAGCAGCTTCCTGGGTCTTCGCACAGATACGCAGTATTTT

size: -
D: -
V: TRBV5-3
J: TRBJ1-2
CDR3: CARSPGTASGYTF
DNA: TGTGCCAGAAGCCCCGGGACGGCAAGTGGCTACACCTTC

size: -
D: -
V: TRBV12-2
J: TRBJ2-7
CDR3: CASRTGGGEQYF
DNA: TGTGCAAGTCGAACAGGGGGTGGCGAGCAGTACTTC

size: -
D: -
V: TRBV7-9
J: TRBJ1-4
CDR3: CASSLVGTNEKLFF
DNA: TGTGCCAGCAGCTTAGTCGGGACTAATGAAAAACTGTTTTTT

size: -
D: -
V: TRBV7-2
J: TRBJ2-3
CDR3: CASSLGGQLSTDTQYF
DNA: TGTGCCAGCAGCTTAGGCGGTCAGCTTAGCACAGATACGCAGTATTTT

size: -
D: TRBD1
V: TRBV29-1
J: TRBJ2-7
CDR3: CSVRTGREQYF
DNA: TGCAGCGTTAGGACAGGGCGGGAGCAGTACTTC

size: few
D: TRBD2
V: TRBV10-3
J: TRBJ2-1
CDR3: CAISTSGRAARDNEQFF
DNA: TGTGCCATTTCCACTAGCGGGAGGGCCGCGAGAGACAATGAGCAGTTCTTC

size: few
D: -
V: TRBV20-1
J: TRBJ2-7
CDR3: CSFGGLSSYEQYF
DNA: TGCAGTTTTGGGGGCCTCAGCTCCTACGAGCAGTACTTC

size: -
D: -
V: TRBV11-2
J: TRBJ1-1
CDR3: CASRRDGWTEAFF
DNA: TGTGCCAGCCGGCGGGACGGATGGACTGAAGCTTTCTTT

size: many
D: TRBD2
V: TRBV5-1
J: TRBJ2-1
CDR3: CASSLGLAGYNEQFF
DNA: TGCGCCAGCAGCTTGGGGCTAGCGGGGTACAATGAGCAGTTCTTC

size: few
D: -
V: TRBV27
J: TRBJ1-1
CDR3: CASKFQGRTEAFF
DNA: TGTGCCAGCAAATTTCAGGGACGAACTGAAGCTTTCTTT

size: -
D: -
V: TRBV5-1
J: TRBJ2-7
CDR3: CASSLTVTYEQYF
DNA: TGCGCCAGCAGCCTGACAGTTACCTACGAGCAGTACTTC

size: -
D: -
V: TRBV20-1
J: TRBJ2-1
CDR3: CSAGNYNEQFF
DNA: TGCAGTGCAGGTAACTACAATGAGCAGTTCTTC

size: once
D: -
V: TRBV10-3
J: TRBJ2-7
CDR3: CAADTGLGEQYF
DNA: TGCGCCGCGGACACCGGATTAGGCGAGCAGTACTTC

size: once
D: -
V: TRBV5-1
J: TRBJ1-1
CDR3: CASSLDRRAGDTEAFF
DNA: TGCGCCAGCAGCTTGGATCGGCGGGCCGGGGACACTGAAGCTTTCTTT

size: -
D: -
V: TRBV2
J: TRBJ1-2
CDR3: CASSEWPGVDGYTF
DNA: TGTGCCAGCAGTGAGTGGCCAGGGGTTGATGGCTACACCTTC

size: many
D: -
V: TRBV5-1
J: TRBJ1-6
CDR3: CASRTEENSPLHF
DNA: TGCGCCAGCAGGACGGAGGAGAATTCACCCCTCCACTTT

size: few
D: -
V: TRBV5-1
J: TRBJ1-2
CDR3: CASSLAEGYGYTF
DNA: TGCGCCAGCAGCTTGGCGGAGGGCTATGGCTACACCTTC

size: many
D: -
V: TRBV7-2
J: TRBJ1-2
CDR3: CASSLREKLYGYTF
DNA: TGTGCCAGCAGCTTAAGGGAGAAACTTTATGGCTACACCTTC

size: few
D: -
V: TRBV20-1
J: TRBJ1-4
CDR3: CSARDQGKDNEKLFF
DNA: TGCAGTGCTAGAGACCAGGGGAAGGATAACGAAAAACTGTTTTTT

size: few
D: -
V: TRBV5-1
J: TRBJ2-3
CDR3: CASSKSSTDTQYF
DNA: TGCGCCAGCAGCAAATCTAGCACAGATACGCAGTATTTT

size: -
D: -
V: TRBV28
J: TRBJ1-1
CDR3: CASSFGGNSNTEAFF
DNA: TGTGCCAGCAGTTTTGGGGGGAATTCGAACACTGAAGCTTTCTTT

size: -
D: TRBD2
V: TRBV5-1
J: TRBJ2-1
CDR3: CASSSLAGGLYNEQFF
DNA: TGCGCCAGCAGCTCCTTAGCGGGGGGTCTCTACAATGAGCAGTTCTTC

size: few
D: -
V: TRBV20-1
J: TRBJ1-4
CDR3: CSVRDLNEKLFF
DNA: TGCAGTGTTCGGGACCTTAATGAAAAACTGTTTTTT

size: -
D: TRBD1
V: TRBV6-5
J: TRBJ2-7
CDR3: CASSSTPGQGGYEQYF
DNA: TGTGCCAGCAGTTCAACTCCCGGACAGGGGGGGTACGAGCAGTACTTC

size: -
D: -
V: TRBV20-1
J: TRBJ2-7
CDR3: CSARNEGFYEQYF
DNA: TGCAGTGCTAGGAATGAGGGGTTCTACGAGCAGTACTTC

size: few
D: TRBD1
V: TRBV4-1
J: TRBJ1-1
CDR3: CASSLGTVMNTEAFF
DNA: TGCGCCAGCAGCCTCGGGACAGTTATGAACACTGAAGCTTTCTTT

size: -
D: -
V: TRBV9
J: TRBJ2-2
CDR3: CASSQTVSINTGELFF
DNA: TGTGCCAGCAGCCAGACAGTTAGCATTAACACCGGGGAGCTGTTTTTT

size: -
D: TRBD1
V: TRBV7-2
J: TRBJ1-1
CDR3: CASSSQGRLTEAFF
DNA: TGTGCCAGCAGCTCACAGGGGAGGTTGACTGAAGCTTTCTTT

size: few
D: TRBD2
V: TRBV6-6
J: TRBJ2-3
CDR3: CASSHRTSGKNTQYF
DNA: TGTGCCAGCAGTCATCGGACTAGCGGAAAAAATACGCAGTATTTT

size: -
D: -
V: TRBV14
J: TRBJ1-5
CDR3: CASSQDGRQAQHF
DNA: TGTGCCAGCAGCCAAGATGGACGGCAGGCCCAGCATTTT

size: few
D: -
V: TRBV20-1
J: TRBJ2-7
CDR3: CSARDRAPLPTYEQYF
DNA: TGCAGTGCTAGAGATAGAGCGCCACTACCCACCTACGAGCAGTACTTC

size: -
D: -
V: TRBV20-1
J: TRBJ1-5
CDR3: CSARAPLGKDSNQPQHF
DNA: TGCAGTGCTAGGGCCCCCCTTGGGAAGGATAGCAATCAGCCCCAGCATTTT

size: many
D: TRBD1
V: TRBV20-1
J: TRBJ1-1
CDR3: CSALEAGTGNTEAFF
DNA: TGCAGTGCCCTAGAGGCCGGGACAGGGAACACTGAAGCTTTCTTT

size: -
D: -
V: TRBV29-1
J: TRBJ2-3
CDR3: CSVEDLGTGFDTQYF
DNA: TGCAGCGTTGAAGATCTAGGGACTGGCTTTGATACGCAGTATTTT